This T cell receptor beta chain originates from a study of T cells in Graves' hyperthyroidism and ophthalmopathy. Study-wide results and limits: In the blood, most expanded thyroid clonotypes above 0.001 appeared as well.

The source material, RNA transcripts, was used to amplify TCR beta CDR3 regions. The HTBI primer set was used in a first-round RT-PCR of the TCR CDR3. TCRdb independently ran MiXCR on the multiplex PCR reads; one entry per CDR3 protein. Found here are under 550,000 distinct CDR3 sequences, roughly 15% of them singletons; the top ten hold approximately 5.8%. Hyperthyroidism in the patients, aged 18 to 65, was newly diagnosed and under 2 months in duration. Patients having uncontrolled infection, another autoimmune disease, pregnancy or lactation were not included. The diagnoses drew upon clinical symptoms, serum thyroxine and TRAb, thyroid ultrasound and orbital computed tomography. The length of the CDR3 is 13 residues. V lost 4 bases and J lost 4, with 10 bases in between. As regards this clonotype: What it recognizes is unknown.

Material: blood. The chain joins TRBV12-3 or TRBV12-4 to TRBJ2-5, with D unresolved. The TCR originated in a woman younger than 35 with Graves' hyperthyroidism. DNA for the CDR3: TGTGCCAGCAGTTCCGACGGGCCAGAGACCCAGTACTTC. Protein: CASSSDGPETQYF.